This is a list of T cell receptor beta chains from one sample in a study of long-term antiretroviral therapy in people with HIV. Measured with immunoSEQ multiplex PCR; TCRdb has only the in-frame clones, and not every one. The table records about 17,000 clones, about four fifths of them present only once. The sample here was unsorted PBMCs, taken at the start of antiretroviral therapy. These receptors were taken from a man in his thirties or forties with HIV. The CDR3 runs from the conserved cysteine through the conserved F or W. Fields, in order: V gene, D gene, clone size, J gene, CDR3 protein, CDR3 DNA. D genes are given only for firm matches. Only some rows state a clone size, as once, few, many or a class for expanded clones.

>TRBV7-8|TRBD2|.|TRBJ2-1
CASSPIWSGEARIWEQFF
TGTGCCAGCAGCCCTATATGGAGCGGGGAGGCCCGAATCTGGGAGCAGTTCTTC
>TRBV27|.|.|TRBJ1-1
CASSLSRNTEAFF
TGTGCCAGCAGTTTAAGCCGGAACACTGAAGCTTTCTTT
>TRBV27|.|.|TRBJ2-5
CASSLDVEETQYF
TGTGCCAGCAGTTTGGACGTCGAAGAGACCCAGTACTTC
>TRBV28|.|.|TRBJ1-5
CASSLWGGVNQPQHF
TGTGCCAGCAGTTTATGGGGAGGAGTCAATCAGCCCCAGCATTTT
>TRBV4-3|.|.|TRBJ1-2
CASSQRDGSNYGYTF
TGCGCCAGCAGCCAAAGGGACGGATCAAACTATGGCTACACCTTC
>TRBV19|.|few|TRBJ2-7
CASSIPPYEQYF
TGTGCCAGTAGTATACCACCGTACGAGCAGTACTTC
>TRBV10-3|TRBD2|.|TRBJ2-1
CAISESTSGGAQLFF
TGTGCCATCAGTGAGTCTACTAGCGGGGGGGCCCAGCTGTTCTTC
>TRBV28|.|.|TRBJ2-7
CASSLDTLYEQYF
TGTGCCAGCAGTTTAGACACCCTATACGAGCAGTACTTC
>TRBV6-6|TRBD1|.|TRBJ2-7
CASSYSTGGDYEQYF
TGTGCCAGCAGTTACTCGACAGGGGGGGATTACGAGCAGTACTTC
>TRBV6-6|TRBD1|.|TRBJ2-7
CASNSGQGVLTYEQYF
TGTGCCAGCAACTCGGGACAGGGGGTCCTAACCTACGAGCAGTACTTC